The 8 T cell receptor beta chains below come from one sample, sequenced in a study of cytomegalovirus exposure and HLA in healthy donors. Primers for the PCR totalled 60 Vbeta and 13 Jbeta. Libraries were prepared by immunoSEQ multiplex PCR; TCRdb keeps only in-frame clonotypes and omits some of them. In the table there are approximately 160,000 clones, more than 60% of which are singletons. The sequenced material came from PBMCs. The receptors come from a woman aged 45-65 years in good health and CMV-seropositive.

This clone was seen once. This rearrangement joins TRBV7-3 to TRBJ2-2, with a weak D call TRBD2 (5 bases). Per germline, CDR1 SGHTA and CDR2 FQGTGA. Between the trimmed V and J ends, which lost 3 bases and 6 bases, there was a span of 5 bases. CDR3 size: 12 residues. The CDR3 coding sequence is TGTGCCAGCAGCTTGAGGGCCGGGGAGCTGTTTTTT. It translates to CASSLRAGELFF. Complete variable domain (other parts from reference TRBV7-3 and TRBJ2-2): GAGVSQTPSNKVTEKGKYVELRCDPISGHTALYWYRQSLGQGPEFLIYFQGTGAADDSGLPNDRFFAVRPEGSVSTLKIQRTERGDSAVYLCASSLRAGELFFGEGSRLTVL.

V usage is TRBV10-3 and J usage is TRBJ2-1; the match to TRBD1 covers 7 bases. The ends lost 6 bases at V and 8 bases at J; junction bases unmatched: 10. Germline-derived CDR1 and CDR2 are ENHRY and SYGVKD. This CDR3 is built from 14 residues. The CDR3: CAIRDRLSSDEQFF. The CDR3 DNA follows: TGTGCCATCAGGGACAGGCTGTCGAGCGATGAGCAGTTCTTC.

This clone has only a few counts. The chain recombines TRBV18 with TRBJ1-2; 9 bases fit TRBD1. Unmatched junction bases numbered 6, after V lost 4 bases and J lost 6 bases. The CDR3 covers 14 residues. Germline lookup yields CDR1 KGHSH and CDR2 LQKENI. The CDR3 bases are TGTGCCAGCTCACTCAACAGGGGGCGAAATGGCTACACCTTC. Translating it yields CASSLNRGRNGYTF.

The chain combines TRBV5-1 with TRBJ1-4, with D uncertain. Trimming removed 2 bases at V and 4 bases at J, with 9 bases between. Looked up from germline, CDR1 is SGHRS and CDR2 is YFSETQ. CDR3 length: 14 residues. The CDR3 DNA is TGCGCCAGCAGCTTCCACGGGGTTAATGAAAAACTGTTTTTT. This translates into CASSFHGVNEKLFF.

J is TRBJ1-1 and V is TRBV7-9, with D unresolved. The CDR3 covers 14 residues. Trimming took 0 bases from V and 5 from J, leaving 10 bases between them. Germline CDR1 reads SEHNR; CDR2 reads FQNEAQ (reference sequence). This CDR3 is CASSLAGSGTEAFF. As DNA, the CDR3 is TGTGCCAGCAGCTTAGCAGGGTCGGGGACTGAAGCTTTCTTT.

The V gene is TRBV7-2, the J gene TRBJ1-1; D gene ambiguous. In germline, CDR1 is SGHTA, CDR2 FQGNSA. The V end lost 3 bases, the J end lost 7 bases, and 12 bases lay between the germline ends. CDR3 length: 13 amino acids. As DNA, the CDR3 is TGTGCCAGCAGCTTGGGTCGACACTTTGAAGCTTTCTTT. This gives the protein CASSLGRHFEAFF.

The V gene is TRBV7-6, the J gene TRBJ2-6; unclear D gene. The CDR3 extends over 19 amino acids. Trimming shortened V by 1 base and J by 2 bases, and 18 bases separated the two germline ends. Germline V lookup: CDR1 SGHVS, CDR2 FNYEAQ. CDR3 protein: CASSLVPPGLVAGANVLTF. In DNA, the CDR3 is TGTGCCAGCAGCTTAGTCCCGCCAGGCTTGGTCGCTGGGGCCAACGTCCTGACTTTC.

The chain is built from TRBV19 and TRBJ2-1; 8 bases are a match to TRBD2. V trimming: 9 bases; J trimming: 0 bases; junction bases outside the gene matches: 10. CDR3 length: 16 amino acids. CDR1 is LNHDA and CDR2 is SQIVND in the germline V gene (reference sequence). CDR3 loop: CASTGWRGDSYNEQFF. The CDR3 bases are TGTGCCAGCACCGGATGGCGGGGGGACTCCTACAATGAGCAGTTCTTC.